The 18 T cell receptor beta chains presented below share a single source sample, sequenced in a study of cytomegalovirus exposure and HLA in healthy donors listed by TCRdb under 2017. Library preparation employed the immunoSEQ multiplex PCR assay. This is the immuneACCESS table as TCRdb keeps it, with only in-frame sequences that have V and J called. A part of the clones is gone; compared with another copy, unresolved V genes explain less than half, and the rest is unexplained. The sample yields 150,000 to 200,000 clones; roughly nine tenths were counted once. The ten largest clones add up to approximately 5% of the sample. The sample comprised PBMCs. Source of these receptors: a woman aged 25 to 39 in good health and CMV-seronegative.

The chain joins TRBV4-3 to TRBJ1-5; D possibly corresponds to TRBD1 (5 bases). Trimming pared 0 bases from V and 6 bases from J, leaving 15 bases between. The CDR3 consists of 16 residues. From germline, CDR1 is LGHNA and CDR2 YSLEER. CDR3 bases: TGCGCCAGCAGCCAAGATTATCCGCAGGGAGGTCAGCCCCAGCATTTT. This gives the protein CASSQDYPQGGQPQHF.

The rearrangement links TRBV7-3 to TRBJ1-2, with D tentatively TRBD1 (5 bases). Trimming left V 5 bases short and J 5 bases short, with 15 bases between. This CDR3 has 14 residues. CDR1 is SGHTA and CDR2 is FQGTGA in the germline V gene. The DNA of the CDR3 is TGTGCCAGCAGCCCCAAGGCTGGGACTTATGGCTACACCTTC. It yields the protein CASSPKAGTYGYTF.

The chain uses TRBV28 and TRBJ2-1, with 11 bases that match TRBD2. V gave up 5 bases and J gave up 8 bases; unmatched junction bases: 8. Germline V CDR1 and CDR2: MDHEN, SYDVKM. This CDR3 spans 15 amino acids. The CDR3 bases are TGTGCCAGCAGTGCACATAGCGGGAGGGCCGATGAGCAGTTCTTC. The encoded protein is CASSAHSGRADEQFF. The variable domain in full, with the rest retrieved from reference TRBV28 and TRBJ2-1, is DVKVTQSSRYLVKRTGEKVFLECVQDMDHENMFWYRQDPGLGLRLIYFSYDVKMKEKGDIPEGYSVSREKKERFSLILESASTNQTSMYLCASSAHSGRADEQFFGPGTRLTVL.

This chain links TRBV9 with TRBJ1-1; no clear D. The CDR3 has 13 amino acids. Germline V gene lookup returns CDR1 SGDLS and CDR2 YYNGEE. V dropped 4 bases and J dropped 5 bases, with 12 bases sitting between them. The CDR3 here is CASSHKLGTEAFF. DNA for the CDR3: TGTGCCAGCAGCCACAAGCTCGGGACTGAAGCTTTCTTT.

The CDR3: CASSKGARQETQYF. The CDR3 nucleotides are TGTGCCAGCAGCAAAGGAGCGAGACAAGAGACCCAGTACTTC. The V and J genes are TRBV21-1 and TRBJ2-5; the D call of TRBD2 is as the table states it, not checked on the DNA. TRBV21-1 is given as a pseudogene. CDR3 size: 14 residues.

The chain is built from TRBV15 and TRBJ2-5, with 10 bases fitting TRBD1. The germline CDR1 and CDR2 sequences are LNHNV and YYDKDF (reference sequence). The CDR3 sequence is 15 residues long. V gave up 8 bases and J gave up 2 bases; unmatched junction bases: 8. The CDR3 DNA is TGTGCCACCGACGACTGGACAGGGGGACAAGAGACCCAGTACTTC. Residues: CATDDWTGGQETQYF.

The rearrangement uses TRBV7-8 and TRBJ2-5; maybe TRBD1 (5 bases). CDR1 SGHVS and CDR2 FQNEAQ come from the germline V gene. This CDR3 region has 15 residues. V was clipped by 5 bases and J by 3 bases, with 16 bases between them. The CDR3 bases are TGTGCCAGCAGCCCCTGGGGCAGGGATGAAGAGACCCAGTACTTC. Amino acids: CASSPWGRDEETQYF.

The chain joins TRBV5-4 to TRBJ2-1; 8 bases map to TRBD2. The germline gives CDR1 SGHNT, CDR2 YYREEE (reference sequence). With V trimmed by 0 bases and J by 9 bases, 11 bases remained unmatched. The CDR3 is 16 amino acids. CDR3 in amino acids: CASSLESRLAGGEQFF. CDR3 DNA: TGTGCCAGCAGCTTGGAATCGCGGCTAGCGGGCGGTGAGCAGTTCTTC.

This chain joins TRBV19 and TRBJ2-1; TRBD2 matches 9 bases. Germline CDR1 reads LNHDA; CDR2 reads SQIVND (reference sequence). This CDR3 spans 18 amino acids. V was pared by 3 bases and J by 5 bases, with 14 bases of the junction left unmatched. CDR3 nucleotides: TGTGCCAGTAGTATCGGAGTTCGCGGGAGGGCCCTAGACAATGAGCAGTTCTTC. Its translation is CASSIGVRGRALDNEQFF.

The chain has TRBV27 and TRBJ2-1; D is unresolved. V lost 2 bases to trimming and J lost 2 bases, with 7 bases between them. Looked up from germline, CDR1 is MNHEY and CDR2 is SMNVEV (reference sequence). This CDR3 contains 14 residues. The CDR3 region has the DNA TGTGCCAGCAGTTTAACGCAGGCCTACAATGAGCAGTTCTTC. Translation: CASSLTQAYNEQFF.

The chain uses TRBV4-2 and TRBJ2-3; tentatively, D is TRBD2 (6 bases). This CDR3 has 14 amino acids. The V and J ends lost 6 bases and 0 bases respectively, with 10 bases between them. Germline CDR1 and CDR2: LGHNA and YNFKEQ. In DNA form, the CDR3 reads TGTGCCAGCAGAGATGGGGGGAGCACAGATACGCAGTATTTT. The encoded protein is CASRDGGSTDTQYF.

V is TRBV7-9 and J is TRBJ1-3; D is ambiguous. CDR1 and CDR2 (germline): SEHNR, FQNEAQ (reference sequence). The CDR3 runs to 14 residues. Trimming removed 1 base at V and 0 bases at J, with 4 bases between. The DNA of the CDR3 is TGTGCCAGCAGCTTAGGGAGCTCTGGAAACACCATATATTTT. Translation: CASSLGSSGNTIYF.

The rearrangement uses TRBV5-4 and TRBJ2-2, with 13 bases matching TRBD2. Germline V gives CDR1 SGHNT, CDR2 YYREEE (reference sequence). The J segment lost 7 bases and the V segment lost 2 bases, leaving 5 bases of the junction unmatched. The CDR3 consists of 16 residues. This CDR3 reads CASSFQTSGGLGELFF. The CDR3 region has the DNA TGTGCCAGCAGCTTCCAGACTAGCGGGGGGCTCGGGGAGCTGTTTTTT.

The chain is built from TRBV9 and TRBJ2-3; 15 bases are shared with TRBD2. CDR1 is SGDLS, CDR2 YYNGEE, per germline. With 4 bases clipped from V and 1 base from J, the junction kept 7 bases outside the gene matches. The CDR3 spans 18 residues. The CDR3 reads CASSRGLAGGGGTDTQYF. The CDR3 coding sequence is TGTGCCAGCAGCAGGGGACTAGCGGGGGGTGGCGGCACAGATACGCAGTATTTT.

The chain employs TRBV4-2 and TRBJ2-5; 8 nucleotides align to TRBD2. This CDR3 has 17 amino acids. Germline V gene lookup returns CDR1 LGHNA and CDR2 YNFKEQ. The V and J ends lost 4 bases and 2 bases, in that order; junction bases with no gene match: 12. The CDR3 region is CASSLEALRGVQETQYF. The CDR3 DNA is TGTGCCAGCAGCCTCGAGGCCCTGCGGGGGGTACAAGAGACCCAGTACTTC.

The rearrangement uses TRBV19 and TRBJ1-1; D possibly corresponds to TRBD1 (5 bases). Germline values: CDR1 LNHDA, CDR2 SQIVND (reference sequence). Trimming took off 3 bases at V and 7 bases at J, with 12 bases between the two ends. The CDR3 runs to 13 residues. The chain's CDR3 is CASSMLAGGEAFF. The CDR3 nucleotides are TGTGCCAGTAGTATGTTGGCGGGGGGTGAAGCTTTCTTT.

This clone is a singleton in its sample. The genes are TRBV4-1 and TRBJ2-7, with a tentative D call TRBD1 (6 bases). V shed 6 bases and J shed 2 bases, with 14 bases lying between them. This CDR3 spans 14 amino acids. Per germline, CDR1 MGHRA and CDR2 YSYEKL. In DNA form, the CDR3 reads TGCGCCAGCAGTCTGGACAGAACCGCCTACGAGCAGTACTTC. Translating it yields CASSLDRTAYEQYF.

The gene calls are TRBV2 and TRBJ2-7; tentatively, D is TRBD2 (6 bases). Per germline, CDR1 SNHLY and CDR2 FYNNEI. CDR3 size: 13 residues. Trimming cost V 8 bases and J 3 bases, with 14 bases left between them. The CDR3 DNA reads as TGTGCCAGCGAAGGCGGGACGGACTACGAGCAGTACTTC. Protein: CASEGGTDYEQYF.